Given below is one T cell receptor beta chain in context. The specificity of this receptor is unknown. Within one base of it there is no much larger clone, and no base qualities were kept. Patients with a history of autoimmune disease or receiving systemic immunosuppression were excluded from the trial. Peripheral blood for TCR sequencing was collected from all dose cohorts at baseline, on cycle 4 day 1, and on cycle 7 day 1. The samples were drawn from a first-in-human, open-label, multicenter phase I dose-escalation trial of ivuxolimab. Adults with locally advanced or metastatic head and neck squamous cell, hepatocellular, melanoma or renal cell carcinoma were enrolled in the trial. Before TCR sequencing, CD4+ T cells and CD8+ T cells from peripheral blood were sorted into separate populations. Genomic DNA was extracted from sorted cells for sequencing of the TCRbeta CDR3 region. The immunoSEQ Assay was used to sequence the TCRbeta CDR3 regions. The clones in this table, taken by TCRdb from immuneACCESS, are in-frame only. Not every clone is retained; where verified, under half of the shortfall comes from an unresolved V gene, and the cause of the rest is unknown. The sample includes approximately 23,000 clones, with about 87% observed a single time. The ten largest clonotypes hold 9.5% to 10% of the sample.

This sample was included in a study of OX40 agonist ivuxolimab in advanced cancers. In the study overall: Ivuxolimab was a fully human IgG2 agonistic monoclonal antibody targeting the costimulatory receptor OX40 (CD134). Three dose-escalation patients achieved partial responses, one with hepatocellular carcinoma and two with cutaneous melanoma. The dose-escalation cohort was about 87% male with a mean age of about 54 years, ranging from about 20 to 85. Among the 50 to 55 dose-escalation patients, roughly 20 had hepatocellular carcinoma, 15 or so melanoma, 9 renal cell carcinoma and 9 head and neck cancer. The monotherapy dose-escalation portion (N ≈ 50 patients) of the phase I ivuxolimab trial is reported in the paper. Intravenous ivuxolimab was administered to patients every 2 weeks at six dose levels: 0.01, 0.1, 0.3, 1.5, 3 and 10 mg/kg. Patients were allowed to have had prior anti-PD-1, anti-PD-L1 or anti-CTLA-4 therapy, and about 40% of the dose-escalation patients had been treated with checkpoint inhibitors. The purpose of peripheral TCRbeta sequencing was to test whether ivuxolimab changed TCR sequence diversity and led to clonal T-cell expansion.

What the study reported, not specific to this receptor: After ivuxolimab, CD8+ T cells had more expanded clones than CD4+ T cells on average. Clonal expansion of both CD4+ and CD8+ blood T cells was observed from baseline to week 6 at doses 0.1 to 3.0 mg/kg. Low levels of normalized T-cell clonal expansion were also seen in some patients who did not respond. In the 0.1-3.0 mg/kg groups, partial responders were among the patients with the lowest normalized peripheral clonal expansion, particularly in CD8+ T cells. Which antigens the clonally expanded peripheral T cells were specific for was not determined.

The sequencing here drew on CD4+ or CD8+ T cells sorted from blood, taken in a trial of the OX40 agonist ivuxolimab. The sequence was collected from an adult with an advanced solid tumor such as melanoma, head and neck, liver or kidney cancer.

The CDR3 here reads CASSWGTYNEQFF. The DNA sequence follows: TGTGCCAGCAGTTGGGGCACATACAATGAGCAGTTCTTC. The chain is assembled from TRBV7-9 and TRBJ2-1, with TRBD1 as a weak D call on 5 bases. From the cysteine up to the phenylalanine, the CDR3 has a length of 13 residues. Solely the CDR3 DNA is kept, with 39 bases framed from the first base. V is pared back by 6 bases and J by 4 bases, with 10 bases lying between the germline termini. The germline V gene (reference sequence) supplies CDR1 SEHNR and CDR2 FQNEAQ.